This entry lists 7 T cell receptor beta chains sequenced from one sample in a study of T cells in Graves' hyperthyroidism and ophthalmopathy (dated by TCRdb to between 2017 and 2020). The library was obtained by multiplex PCR. The listed sequencing device is Illumina HiSeq 2000. The TCR beta CDR3 regions were amplified from RNA transcripts. The first round of RT-PCR for the TCR CDR3 was performed with the HTBI primer set and the Qiagen OneStep RT-PCR kit. The public sequencing data were trimmed at Q25 with fastp and processed into clonotypes with MiXCR by TCRdb, which kept only in-frame beta chains. Records with the same CDR3 protein are collapsed into one entry carrying the most frequent genes and DNA. The sample table lists roughly 300,000 distinct CDR3 sequences, approximately 15% of them with a count of one. Roughly 24% of the sample lies in the top ten. Specimen: blood. The origin of the receptors is a woman under 40 with Graves' hyperthyroidism.

The table lists this clonotype with many counts. This chain uses TRBV7-8 with TRBJ1-4; D remains unclear. The CDR3 is made up of 14 amino acids. CDR1 is SGHVS, CDR2 FQNEAQ, per germline. V was clipped by 7 bases and J by 8 bases, with 17 bases between them. The CDR3 DNA is TGTGCCAGCACTGGAGGAGTTGCTAGGGAAAAACTGTTTTTT. It specifies CASTGGVAREKLFF.

This clonotype was detected a few times. The chain employs TRBV5-1 and TRBJ2-2; 15 bases align to TRBD2. The V gene's germline CDR1 is SGHRS and CDR2 YFSETQ. J was trimmed by 4 bases and V by 6 bases; bases with no gene match: 4. This CDR3 is built from 16 residues. In nucleotides, the CDR3 is TGCGCCAGCACCCGGACTAGCGGGAGGGCCACCGGGGAGCTGTTTTTT. This encodes CASTRTSGRATGELFF.

With regard to this clonotype: One base away lies a much larger clone, so this may be a sequencing read error. The V call is TRBV27, the J call TRBJ2-1, with D unresolved. Germline CDR1 is MNHEY and CDR2 is SMNVEV (reference sequence). V lost 6 bases, J lost 8 bases, and 11 bases lay in between. CDR3 length: 12 amino acids. For the CDR3, the DNA is TGTGCCAGCAGGTGGTCGGGTTATGAGCAGTTCTTC. Amino acids: CASRWSGYEQFF.

The V and J genes are TRBV6-1 and TRBJ2-3; D perhaps matches TRBD2 (5 bases). Germline V CDR1 and CDR2: MNHNS, SASEGT. The V end lost 7 bases, the J end lost 2 bases, and 22 bases lay between the germline ends. The CDR3 runs to 17 residues. In DNA, the CDR3 is TGTGCCAGCACCCTTTCGATCCACGGGATAGCCACAGATACGCAGTATTTT. This gives the protein CASTLSIHGIATDTQYF.

This clonotype came up many times. The rearrangement joins TRBV28 to TRBJ2-1, with TRBD1 as a possible D gene (6 bases). The CDR3 runs to 15 residues. The ends were cut back, 2 bases at V and 4 bases at J, with 12 bases in the middle. Germline CDR1 and CDR2: MDHEN and SYDVKM. The CDR3 region has the DNA TGTGCCAGCAGTTTAGGCAGGGGAATTTACAATGAGCAGTTCTTC. It encodes CASSLGRGIYNEQFF.

This clonotype has only a few counts. The V and J genes are TRBV14 and TRBJ1-2; 7 bases map to TRBD1. J lost 3 bases, V lost 1 base, and 11 bases had no gene match. The germline V gene has CDR1 SGHDN and CDR2 FVKESK. There are 17 residues in the CDR3. The CDR3 here is CASSQGPGRGPYYGYTF. Written as DNA, the CDR3 is TGTGCCAGCAGCCAAGGCCCTGGGAGGGGGCCTTACTATGGCTACACCTTC.

The chain couples TRBV18 to TRBJ2-5, with TRBD2 matching 11 bases. The J call may be mistaken, given a closer DNA end match to TRBJ2-1. From germline, CDR1 is KGHSH and CDR2 LQKENI. The CDR3 runs to 15 residues. The CDR3 here is CASSSRLAGLETQFF. The CDR3 DNA follows: TGTGCCAGCTCATCAAGACTAGCGGGACTAGAGACCCAGTTCTTC.